This TCR beta chain comes out of a study of T cell repertoires in cytomegalovirus infection. The overall study: It was the public TCR beta signatures that indicated both CMV infection and matching HLA type. The study, taken as a whole, reports: Carriers of CMV plus the relevant HLA were identified by cumulative public TCR beta family frequency. HLA-C-restricted CMV-specific TCR beta clonotypes were dominant in the ex vivo response.

The V and J ends lost 6 bases and 4 bases respectively, with 12 bases between them. CDR3 length: 13 amino acids. This clonotype has at least ten counts. Its matching antigen is unknown. Using its own MiXCR run on the reads, TCRdb lists one record per CDR3 protein. Among 630,000 or so distinct CDR3 sequences listed, roughly a quarter were seen once. This sequence originates from a human donor in good health (CMV status not recorded). Some clones in this sample may be carry-over from other donors' samples. Sequencing was performed on CD8+ T cells from PBMCs. V usage is TRBV12-3 or TRBV12-4 and J usage is TRBJ1-2; D remains unclear. CDR3 nucleotides: TGTGCCAGCAGGGGAGGTGAGCTCTATGGCTACACCTTC. The encoded protein is CASRGGELYGYTF.